The clone carrying this TCR beta chain was found once. Germline V CDR1 and CDR2: SGHTA, FQGNSA. The CDR3 sequence is 15 residues long. V lost 0 bases to trimming and J lost 3 bases; unmatched junction nucleotides: 3. The sample comes from a study of cytomegalovirus exposure and HLA in healthy donors. Primers included in the PCR were 60 Vbeta and 13 Jbeta primers. Measured with immunoSEQ multiplex PCR; TCRdb has only the in-frame clones, and not every one. The data show about 140,000 clones, with around three quarters seen just once and approximately 1.8% held by the top ten. The origin of this receptor is a middle-aged man in good health and CMV-seronegative. J is TRBJ2-3 and V is TRBV7-2; 7 nucleotides match TRBD2. The sequenced material came from PBMCs. In DNA form, the CDR3 reads TGTGCCAGCAGCTTAGCCGCGGGGGAAACAGATACGCAGTATTTT. It codes for CASSLAAGETDTQYF.